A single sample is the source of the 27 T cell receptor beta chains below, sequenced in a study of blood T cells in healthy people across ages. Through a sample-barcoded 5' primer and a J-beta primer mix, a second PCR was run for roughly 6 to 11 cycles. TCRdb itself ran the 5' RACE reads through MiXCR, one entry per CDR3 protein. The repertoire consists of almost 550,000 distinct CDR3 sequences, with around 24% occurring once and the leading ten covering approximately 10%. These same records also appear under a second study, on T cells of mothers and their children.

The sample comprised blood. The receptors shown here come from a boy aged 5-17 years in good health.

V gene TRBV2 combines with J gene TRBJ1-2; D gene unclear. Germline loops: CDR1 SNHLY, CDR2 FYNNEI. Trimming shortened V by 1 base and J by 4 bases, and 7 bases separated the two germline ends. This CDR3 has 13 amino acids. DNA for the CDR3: TGTGCCAGCAGTGAAGGGGGATCCTATGGCTACACCTTC. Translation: CASSEGGSYGYTF.

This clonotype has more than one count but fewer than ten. CDR3 in DNA: TGTGCCAGCAGGCGACAGGGGGCAAACTATGGCTACACCTTC. Amino acids: CASRRQGANYGYTF. The chain recombines TRBV6-1 with TRBJ1-2; 10 bases fit TRBD1. CDR3 length equals 14 residues. The trim removed 6 bases at V and 2 bases at J, leaving 3 bases unmatched. Germline V gene data show CDR1 as MNHNS and CDR2 as SASEGT.

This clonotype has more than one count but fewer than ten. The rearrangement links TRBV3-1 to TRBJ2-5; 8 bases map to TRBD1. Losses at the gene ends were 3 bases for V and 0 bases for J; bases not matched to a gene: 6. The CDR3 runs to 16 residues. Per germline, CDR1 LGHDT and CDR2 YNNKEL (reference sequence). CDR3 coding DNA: TGTGCCAGCAGCCATACGGGACAGGAGCACCAAGAGACCCAGTACTTC. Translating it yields CASSHTGQEHQETQYF.

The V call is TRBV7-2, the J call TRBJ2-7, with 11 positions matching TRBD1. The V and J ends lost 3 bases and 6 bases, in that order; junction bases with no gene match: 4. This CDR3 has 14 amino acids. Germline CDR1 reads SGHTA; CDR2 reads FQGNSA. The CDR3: CASSFPDRGREQYF. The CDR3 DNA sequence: TGTGCCAGCAGCTTCCCGGACAGGGGGCGCGAGCAGTACTTC.

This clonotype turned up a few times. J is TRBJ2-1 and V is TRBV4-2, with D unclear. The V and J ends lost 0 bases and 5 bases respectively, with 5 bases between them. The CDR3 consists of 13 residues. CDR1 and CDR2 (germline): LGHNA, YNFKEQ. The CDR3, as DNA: TGTGCCAGCAGCCAAGAACTCAACAATGAGCAGTTCTTC. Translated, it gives CASSQELNNEQFF.

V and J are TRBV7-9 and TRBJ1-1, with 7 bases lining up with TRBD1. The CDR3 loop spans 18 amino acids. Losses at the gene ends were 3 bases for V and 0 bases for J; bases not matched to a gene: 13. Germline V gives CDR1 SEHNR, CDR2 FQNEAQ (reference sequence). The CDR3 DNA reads TGTGCCAGCAGCTTCCCGGGACAGCCACCTTCTATGAACACTGAAGCTTTCTTT. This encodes CASSFPGQPPSMNTEAFF.

The CDR3 protein is CASSFSGGEGTEAFF. In nucleotides, the CDR3 is TGTGCCAGCAGTTTTTCGGGCGGGGAGGGCACTGAAGCTTTCTTT. This sequence joins TRBV28 and TRBJ1-1, with D hard to call. The CDR3 runs 15 residues. Germline loops: CDR1 MDHEN, CDR2 SYDVKM. V was pared by 3 bases and J by 4 bases, with 15 bases between.

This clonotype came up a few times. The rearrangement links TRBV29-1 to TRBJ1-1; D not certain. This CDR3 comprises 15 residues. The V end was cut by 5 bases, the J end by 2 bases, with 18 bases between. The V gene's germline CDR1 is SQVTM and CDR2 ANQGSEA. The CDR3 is CSVRGGGITNTEAFF. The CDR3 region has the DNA TGCAGCGTTCGCGGTGGAGGGATTACAAACACTGAAGCTTTCTTT.

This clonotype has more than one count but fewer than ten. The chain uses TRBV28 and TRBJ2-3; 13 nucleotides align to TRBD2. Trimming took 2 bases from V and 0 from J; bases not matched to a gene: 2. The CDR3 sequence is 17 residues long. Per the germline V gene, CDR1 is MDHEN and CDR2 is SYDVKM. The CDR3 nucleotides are TGTGCCAGCAGTTTAGGACTAGCGGGGGATAGCACAGATACGCAGTATTTT. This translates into CASSLGLAGDSTDTQYF. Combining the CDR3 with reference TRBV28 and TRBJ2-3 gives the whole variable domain DVKVTQSSRYLVKRTGEKVFLECVQDMDHENMFWYRQDPGLGLRLIYFSYDVKMKEKGDIPEGYSVSREKKERFSLILESASTNQTSMYLCASSLGLAGDSTDTQYFGPGTRLTVL.

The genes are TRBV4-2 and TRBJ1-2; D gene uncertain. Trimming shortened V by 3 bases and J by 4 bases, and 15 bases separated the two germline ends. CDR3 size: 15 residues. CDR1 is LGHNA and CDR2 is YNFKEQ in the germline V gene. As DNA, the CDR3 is TGTGCCAGCAGCCAGGATACGACCCCAGGCTATGGCTACACCTTC. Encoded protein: CASSQDTTPGYGYTF.

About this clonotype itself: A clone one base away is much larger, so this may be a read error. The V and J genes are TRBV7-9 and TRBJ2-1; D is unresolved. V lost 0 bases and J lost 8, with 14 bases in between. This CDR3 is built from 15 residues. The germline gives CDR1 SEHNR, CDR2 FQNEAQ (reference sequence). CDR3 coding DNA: TGTGCCAGCAGCTTAGCCATATCGCGATACGATGAGCAGTTCTTC. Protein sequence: CASSLAISRYDEQFF.

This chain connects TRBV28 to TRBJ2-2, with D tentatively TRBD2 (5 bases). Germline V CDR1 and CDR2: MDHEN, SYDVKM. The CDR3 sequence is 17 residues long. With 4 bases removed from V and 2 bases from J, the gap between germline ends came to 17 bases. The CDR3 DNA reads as TGTGCCAGCAGTTCCCCCCTGGGGAGTTCTAACACCGGGGAGCTGTTTTTT. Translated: CASSSPLGSSNTGELFF.

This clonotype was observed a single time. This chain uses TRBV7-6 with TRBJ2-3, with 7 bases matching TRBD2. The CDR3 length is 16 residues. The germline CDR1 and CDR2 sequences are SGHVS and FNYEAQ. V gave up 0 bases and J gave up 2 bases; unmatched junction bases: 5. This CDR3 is CASSLALAEFTDTQYF. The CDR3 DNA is TGTGCCAGCAGCTTAGCGCTAGCGGAGTTCACAGATACGCAGTATTTT.

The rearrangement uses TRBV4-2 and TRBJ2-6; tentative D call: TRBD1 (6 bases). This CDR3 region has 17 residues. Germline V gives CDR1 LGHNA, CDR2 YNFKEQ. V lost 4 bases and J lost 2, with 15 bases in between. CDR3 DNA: TGTGCCAGCAGCCCAGACACTACAGGGACTGGGGCCAACGTCCTGACTTTC. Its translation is CASSPDTTGTGANVLTF.

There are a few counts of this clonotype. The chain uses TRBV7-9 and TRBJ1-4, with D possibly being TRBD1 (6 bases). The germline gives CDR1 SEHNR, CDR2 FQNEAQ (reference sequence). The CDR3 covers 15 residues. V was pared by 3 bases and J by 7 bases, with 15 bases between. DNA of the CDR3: TGTGCCAGCAGCTTCCGGGCAGGGGTGACTGAAAAACTGTTTTTT. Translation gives CASSFRAGVTEKLFF.

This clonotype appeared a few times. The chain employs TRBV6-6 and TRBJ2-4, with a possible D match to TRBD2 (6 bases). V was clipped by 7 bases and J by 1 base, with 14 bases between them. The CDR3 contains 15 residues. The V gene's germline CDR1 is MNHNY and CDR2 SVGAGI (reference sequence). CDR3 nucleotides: TGTGCCAGCATCGGAGGGAGTTTCGCCAAAAACATTCAGTACTTC. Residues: CASIGGSFAKNIQYF.

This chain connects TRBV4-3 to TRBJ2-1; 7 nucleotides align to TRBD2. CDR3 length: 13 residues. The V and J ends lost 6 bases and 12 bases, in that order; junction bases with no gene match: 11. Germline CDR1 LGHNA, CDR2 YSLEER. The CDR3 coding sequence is TGCGCCAGCAGTCGGGGGGTCTTGGATGTGCAGTTCTTC. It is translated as CASSRGVLDVQFF.

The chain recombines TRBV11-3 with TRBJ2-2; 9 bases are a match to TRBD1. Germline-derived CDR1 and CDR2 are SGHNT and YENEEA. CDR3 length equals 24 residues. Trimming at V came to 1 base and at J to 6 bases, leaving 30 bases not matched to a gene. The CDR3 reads CASSLVPLIPSRGQGRRGSGELFF. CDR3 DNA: TGTGCCAGCAGCTTAGTACCGCTAATTCCGTCCCGAGGACAGGGGCGGAGAGGGTCCGGGGAGCTGTTTTTT.

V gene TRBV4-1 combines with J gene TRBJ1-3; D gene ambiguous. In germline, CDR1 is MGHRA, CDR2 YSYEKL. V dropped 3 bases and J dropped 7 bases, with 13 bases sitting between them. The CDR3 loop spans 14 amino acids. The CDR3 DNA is TGCGCCAGCAGCCATCCCAATCGGCGGAACACCATATATTTT. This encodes CASSHPNRRNTIYF.

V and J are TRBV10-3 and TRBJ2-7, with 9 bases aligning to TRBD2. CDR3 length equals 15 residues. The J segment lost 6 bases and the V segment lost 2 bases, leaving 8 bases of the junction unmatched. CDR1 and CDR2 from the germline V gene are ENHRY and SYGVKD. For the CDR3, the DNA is TGTGCCATCAGTGAGCTCTTAGCGGGAGCTCCCGAGCAGTACTTC. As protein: CAISELLAGAPEQYF.

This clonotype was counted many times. The CDR3 region is CSVLPAGHYNEQFF. The CDR3 bases are TGCAGCGTTCTCCCGGCGGGGCACTACAATGAGCAGTTCTTC. The chain joins TRBV29-1 to TRBJ2-1; weak D call: TRBD2 (6 bases). V dropped 5 bases and J dropped 3 bases, with 14 bases sitting between them. Germline assignment: CDR1 SQVTM and CDR2 ANQGSEA. This CDR3 is built from 14 residues.

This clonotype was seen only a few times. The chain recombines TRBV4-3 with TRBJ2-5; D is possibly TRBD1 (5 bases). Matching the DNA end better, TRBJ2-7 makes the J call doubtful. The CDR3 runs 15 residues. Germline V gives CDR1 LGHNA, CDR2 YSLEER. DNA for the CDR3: TGCGCCAGCAGCCAAGATAAATCAGGGTTTTACGAGCAGTACTTC. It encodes CASSQDKSGFYEQYF.

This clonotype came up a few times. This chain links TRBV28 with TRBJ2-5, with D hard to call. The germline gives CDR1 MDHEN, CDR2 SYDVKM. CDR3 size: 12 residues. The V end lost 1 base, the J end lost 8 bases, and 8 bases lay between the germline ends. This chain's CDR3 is CASSLSGTTQYF. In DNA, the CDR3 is TGTGCCAGCAGTTTATCTGGCACTACCCAGTACTTC.

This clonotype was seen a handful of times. The CDR3 region has the DNA TGTGCCAGCAGCCTCGGGACGGCTGACTACGAGCAGTACTTC. Its translation: CASSLGTADYEQYF. V gene TRBV6-6 combines with J gene TRBJ2-7, with D perhaps given as TRBD1 or TRBD2 (5 bases each). Germline CDR1 MNHNY, CDR2 SVGAGI (reference sequence). V dropped 6 bases and J dropped 3 bases, with 15 bases sitting between them. This CDR3 region has 14 residues.

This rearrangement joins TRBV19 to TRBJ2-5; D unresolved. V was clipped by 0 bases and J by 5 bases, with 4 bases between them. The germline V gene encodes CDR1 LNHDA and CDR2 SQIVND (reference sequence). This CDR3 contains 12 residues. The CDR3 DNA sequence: TGTGCCAGTAGTATAGATTTGGAGACCCAGTACTTC. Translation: CASSIDLETQYF.

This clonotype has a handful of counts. The CDR3 DNA reads as TGTGCCAGTAGTATTTGGGACGCAGATACGCAGTATTTT. Protein product: CASSIWDADTQYF. The chain links TRBV19 to TRBJ2-3; D assignment may be TRBD1 or TRBD2 (5 bases each). This CDR3 spans 13 amino acids. Trimming stripped 3 bases from V and 4 bases from J, with 8 bases between. The germline V gene encodes CDR1 LNHDA and CDR2 SQIVND (reference sequence). The full variable domain, with the rest looked up from reference TRBV19 and TRBJ2-3, is DGGITQSPKYLFRKEGQNVTLSCEQNLNHDAMYWYRQDPGQGLRLIYYSQIVNDFQKGDIAEGYSVSREKKESFPLTVTSAQKNPTAFYLCASSIWDADTQYFGPGTRLTVL.

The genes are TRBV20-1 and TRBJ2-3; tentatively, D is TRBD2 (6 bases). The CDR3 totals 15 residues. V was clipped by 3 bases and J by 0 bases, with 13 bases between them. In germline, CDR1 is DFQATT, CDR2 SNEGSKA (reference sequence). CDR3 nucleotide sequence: TGCAGTGCTAGGGACGTGGGAGGAAGCACAGATACGCAGTATTTT. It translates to CSARDVGGSTDTQYF.